The 27 T cell receptor beta chains reported below all come from one sample, sequenced in a study of T cell repertoires in cytomegalovirus infection. TCRdb analysed the reads with MiXCR anew, one entry per CDR3 protein. The data contain about 150,000 distinct CDR3 sequences, 25% to 35% of them seen just once; the ten biggest clones take up roughly 47%. No cognate antigen is known for these TCRs. Sequences were derived from CD8+ T cells from cultured PBMCs, sampled from culture after CMV antigen stimulation. The receptors stem from a human donor in good health (CMV status not recorded). Some clones in this sample may be carry-over from other donors' samples.

V and J are TRBV27 and TRBJ1-1; D might be TRBD1 (6 bases). Trimming left V 5 bases short and J 1 base short, with 20 bases between. Germline lookup yields CDR1 MNHEY and CDR2 SMNVEV (reference sequence). The CDR3 spans 17 residues. The CDR3 here is CASSRPPTGGANTEAFF. CDR3 coding DNA: TGTGCCAGCAGTCGACCACCGACGGGGGGGGCGAACACTGAAGCTTTCTTT.

This chain links TRBV27 with TRBJ1-3; D gene ambiguous. The V end was cut by 5 bases, the J end by 2 bases, with 7 bases between. The CDR3 is made up of 13 amino acids. CDR1 MNHEY and CDR2 SMNVEV come from the germline V gene (reference sequence). The CDR3 DNA is TGTGCCAGCAGTCCGACAACTGGAAACACCATATATTTT. Translating gives CASSPTTGNTIYF.

This clonotype appeared a single time. V and J are TRBV2 and TRBJ2-1; unclear D gene. Per germline, CDR1 SNHLY and CDR2 FYNNEI. CDR3 length equals 11 residues. V lost 8 bases and J lost 6, with 8 bases in between. The CDR3 region has the DNA TGTGCCAGCCCCGGGTCCAATGAGCAGTTCTTC. Translating it yields CASPGSNEQFF.

The rearrangement links TRBV7-9 to TRBJ1-1; D gene uncertain. The germline CDR1 and CDR2 sequences are SEHNR and FQNEAQ (reference sequence). The CDR3 spans 12 residues. Trimming took 5 bases from V and 4 from J, leaving 8 bases between them. The CDR3 nucleotides are TGTGCCAGCAGCACCCTGACCACTGAAGCTTTCTTT. It specifies CASSTLTTEAFF.

Worth noting for this clonotype: One end of the junction is discordant with germline, which a read error may explain. V is TRBV7-8 and J is TRBJ1-1; tentative D call: TRBD1 (6 bases). The length of the CDR3 is 12 residues. Germline-derived CDR1 and CDR2 are SGHVS and FQNEAQ. CDR3 loop: CASSLRDTEAFF. As DNA, the CDR3 is TGTGCCAGCAGCCTTAGGGACACCGAAGCTTTCTTT.

The V and J genes are TRBV10-3 and TRBJ1-6; tentatively, D is TRBD1 (5 bases). Trimming stripped 10 bases from V and 8 bases from J, with 18 bases between. The CDR3 loop spans 14 amino acids. Per the germline V gene, CDR1 is ENHRY and CDR2 is SYGVKD. As DNA, the CDR3 is TGTGCCACCCGAAAGTACCAGGGAGATTCACCCCTCCACTTT. It specifies CATRKYQGDSPLHF.

This clonotype was seen ten or more times. The chain has TRBV27 and TRBJ1-5; 8 bases align to TRBD1. Germline V lookup: CDR1 MNHEY, CDR2 SMNVEV (reference sequence). CDR3 length: 14 amino acids. J was trimmed by 6 bases and V by 4 bases; bases with no gene match: 5. CDR3 coding DNA: TGTGCCAGCAGTTCTACAGGGGGTAGTCAGCCCCAGCATTTT. Amino acid sequence: CASSSTGGSQPQHF.

The chain combines TRBV19 with TRBJ1-5, with 10 bases lining up with TRBD1. This CDR3 is 16 amino acids long. Germline CDR1 is LNHDA and CDR2 is SQIVND (reference sequence). V shed 3 bases and J 7 bases; nucleotides not matched to a gene: 9. The CDR3 protein is CASSMIDRGRGQPQHF. Written as DNA, the CDR3 is TGTGCCAGTAGTATGATAGACAGGGGGCGAGGACAGCCCCAGCATTTT. The complete variable domain, with remaining parts taken from reference TRBV19 and TRBJ1-5, reads DGGITQSPKYLFRKEGQNVTLSCEQNLNHDAMYWYRQDPGQGLRLIYYSQIVNDFQKGDIAEGYSVSREKKESFPLTVTSAQKNPTAFYLCASSMIDRGRGQPQHFGDGTRLSIL.

The V gene is TRBV20-1, the J gene TRBJ2-3; D is perhaps TRBD2 (6 bases). The CDR3 is 15 residues long. The germline gives CDR1 DFQATT, CDR2 SNEGSKA (reference sequence). V lost 7 bases, J lost 2 bases, and 19 bases lay in between. The CDR3 DNA sequence: TGCAGTGTCAGACCACGGGACTTTCCCACAGATACGCAGTATTTT. Amino acid sequence: CSVRPRDFPTDTQYF.

This clonotype was counted a few times. This chain links TRBV12-3 or TRBV12-4 with TRBJ2-1; possible D gene TRBD2, 7 bases. The V gene lost 6 bases and the J gene lost 2 bases, with 14 bases spanning the gap. This CDR3 is built from 15 residues. CDR3 amino acids: CASRVGGGPYNEQFF. The CDR3 coding sequence is TGTGCCAGCAGAGTGGGGGGGGGCCCCTACAATGAGCAGTTCTTC.

This sequence joins TRBV12-3 or TRBV12-4 and TRBJ1-5; a possible D gene is TRBD1 (6 bases). Deletions cut 2 bases from V and 8 bases from J, with 13 bases between. CDR3 length: 14 amino acids. The CDR3 DNA reads as TGTGCCAGCAGTTTATCAGGGGCAGCGGAGCCCCAGCATTTT. Protein sequence: CASSLSGAAEPQHF.

This clonotype was recorded only once. The chain links TRBV4-1 to TRBJ2-7; D not resolved. Germline V CDR1 and CDR2: MGHRA, YSYEKL. The CDR3 sequence is 14 residues long. V was clipped by 0 bases and J by 4 bases, with 10 bases between them. CDR3 sequence (DNA): TGCGCCAGCAGCCAAGATCCATCGGCGTACGAGCAGTACTTC. This sequence encodes CASSQDPSAYEQYF.

Ten or more counts support this clonotype. J is TRBJ1-1 and V is TRBV4-1; D call uncertain. The CDR3 has 14 amino acids. From germline, CDR1 is MGHRA and CDR2 YSYEKL. Trimming cost V 0 bases and J 1 base, with 6 bases left between them. In DNA, the CDR3 is TGCGCCAGCAGCCAAGACTCGCCGAACACTGAAGCTTTCTTT. Residues: CASSQDSPNTEAFF.

This chain joins TRBV12-3 or TRBV12-4 and TRBJ2-1, with D maybe TRBD2 (6 bases). This CDR3 comprises 13 residues. The V end lost 2 bases, the J end lost 14 bases, and 16 bases lay between the germline ends. For the CDR3, the DNA is TGTGCCAGCAGTTTATCATCGGTGGCTAGCGAGTTCTTC. It codes for CASSLSSVASEFF.

This chain connects TRBV12-5 to TRBJ1-1; D unclear. The CDR3 extends over 11 amino acids. Germline CDR1 is LGHNT and CDR2 is FRNRAP. Trimming stripped 3 bases from V and 2 bases from J, with 1 base between. This CDR3 reads CASGFNTEAFF. In nucleotides, the CDR3 is TGTGCTAGTGGTTTCAACACTGAAGCTTTCTTT.

The chain joins TRBV7-4 to TRBJ2-3; D remains ambiguous. The CDR3 is 14 residues long. The V gene lost 4 bases and the J gene lost 2 bases, with 10 bases spanning the gap. CDR1 SGHVT and CDR2 SQSDAQ come from the germline V gene. CDR3 protein: CASSSGPLTDTQYF. Here the CDR3 DNA reads TGTGCCAGCAGCTCGGGTCCTCTCACAGATACGCAGTATTTT.

The sample holds many counts of this clonotype. The chain couples TRBV27 to TRBJ2-7; 10 nucleotides match TRBD1. The V and J ends lost 6 bases and 0 bases, in that order; junction bases with no gene match: 2. From germline, CDR1 is MNHEY and CDR2 SMNVEV (reference sequence). The CDR3 loop spans 14 amino acids. CDR3 DNA sequence: TGTGCCAGCAGGTGGACAGGGGGCTCCTACGAGCAGTACTTC. This gives the protein CASRWTGGSYEQYF.

This clonotype was observed once. The chain employs TRBV7-2 and TRBJ2-3, with 8 bases identical to TRBD2. V shed 5 bases, J shed 0 bases, and the junction held 7 bases outside the gene matches. The CDR3 runs to 16 residues. Germline CDR1 reads SGHTA; CDR2 reads FQGNSA. The CDR3 coding sequence is TGTGCCAGCAGCGACGGGGCGGGGGGCAGCACAGATACGCAGTATTTT. Its translation: CASSDGAGGSTDTQYF.

In its sample, this clonotype was seen a few times. The chain carries TRBV12-3 or TRBV12-4 and TRBJ2-5, with 9 nucleotides matching TRBD1. This CDR3 region has 15 residues. With 6 bases clipped from V and 1 base from J, the junction kept 6 bases outside the gene matches. The CDR3 region has the DNA TGTGCCAGCAGCCCCGGGACAGGGACCCAAGAGACCCAGTACTTC. This gives the protein CASSPGTGTQETQYF.

The chain carries TRBV27 and TRBJ2-1; TRBD2 matches 12 bases. The V gene's germline CDR1 is MNHEY and CDR2 SMNVEV (reference sequence). Unmatched junction bases numbered 8, after V lost 4 bases and J lost 7 bases. This CDR3 comprises 16 residues. The CDR3 is CASSSLLAGGWNEQFF. The CDR3 bases are TGTGCCAGCAGTTCACTACTAGCGGGAGGATGGAATGAGCAGTTCTTC.

This clonotype was seen only a few times. The chain is built from TRBV6-5 and TRBJ2-7, with a possible D match to TRBD2 (7 bases). This CDR3 has 13 amino acids. CDR1 MNHEY and CDR2 SVGAGI come from the germline V gene. Trimming left V 4 bases short and J 3 bases short, with 10 bases between. CDR3 residues: CASSLGGVYEQYF. The CDR3, as DNA: TGTGCCAGCAGTTTAGGGGGGGTCTACGAGCAGTACTTC.

In regard to this clonotype: Since the CDR3 does not end with the conserved phenylalanine or tryptophan, this likely comes from a read error. V usage is TRBV5-1 and J usage is TRBJ1-2; 8 bases fit TRBD1. CDR3 size: 17 residues. After removal of 1 base from V and 4 bases from J, the junction contained 12 bases not matched to a gene. CDR1 is SGHRS and CDR2 is YFSETQ in the germline V gene. CDR3 protein: CASSLPGTGPPGYGYTI. CDR3 bases: TGCGCCAGCAGCTTGCCCGGGACAGGTCCCCCTGGCTATGGCTACACCATC.

The rearrangement uses TRBV5-1 and TRBJ2-1; 14 nucleotides align to TRBD2. CDR3 length: 15 amino acids. CDR1 SGHRS and CDR2 YFSETQ come from the germline V gene. V was clipped by 4 bases and J by 8 bases; unmatched bases: 5. The CDR3 DNA reads as TGCGCCAGCAGCACGGGACTAGCGGGGGTGGATGAGCAGTTCTTC. Amino acids: CASSTGLAGVDEQFF.

This clonotype was found a few times. The V and J genes are TRBV2 and TRBJ2-1; TRBD1 aligns across 9 bases. Germline loops: CDR1 SNHLY, CDR2 FYNNEI. Unmatched junction bases numbered 7, after V lost 4 bases and J lost 6 bases. The CDR3 totals 15 residues. The CDR3 is CASSAREQGANEQFF. CDR3 nucleotides: TGTGCCAGCAGTGCACGAGAACAGGGGGCCAATGAGCAGTTCTTC. Supplemented by reference TRBV2 and TRBJ2-1, the full variable domain reads EPEVTQTPSHQVTQMGQEVILRCVPISNHLYFYWYRQILGQKVEFLVSFYNNEISEKSEIFDDQFSVERPDGSNFTLKIRSTKLEDSAMYFCASSAREQGANEQFFGPGTRLTVL.

This chain links TRBV19 with TRBJ2-7; TRBD2 is a possible D gene (6 bases). Trimming shortened V by 5 bases and J by 2 bases, and 13 bases separated the two germline ends. Germline CDR1 reads LNHDA; CDR2 reads SQIVND (reference sequence). This CDR3 is 14 amino acids long. The CDR3 region is CASSGDLRPYEQYF. The CDR3 nucleotides read TGTGCCAGTAGTGGGGACTTGCGCCCCTACGAGCAGTACTTC.

At least ten counts were recorded for this clonotype. The chain couples TRBV7-8 to TRBJ1-4, with 10 positions matching TRBD1. The V gene's germline CDR1 is SGHVS and CDR2 FQNEAQ. This CDR3 has 16 residues. V lost 0 bases and J lost 10; bases outside the gene matches: 8. CDR3 nucleotide sequence: TGTGCCAGCAGCTTAGCGTCGGGACAGGGGTCTGCAAAACTGTTTTTT. Encoded protein: CASSLASGQGSAKLFF.

CDR3 sequence (DNA): TGCGCCAGCAGCCAGTCGGACAGGGCATACTACGAGCAGTACTTC. This gives the protein CASSQSDRAYYEQYF. The chain carries TRBV4-1 and TRBJ2-7, with TRBD1 matching over 8 bases. This CDR3 comprises 15 residues. Losses at the gene ends were 3 bases for V and 3 bases for J; bases not matched to a gene: 7. CDR1 is MGHRA and CDR2 is YSYEKL in the germline V gene.